These 17 T cell receptor beta chains were sequenced from one sample in a study of T-cell memory formation after mild COVID-19. TCRdb ran MiXCR on the 5' RACE reads and lists one entry per CDR3 protein. The data contain roughly 410,000 distinct CDR3 sequences, roughly a quarter of them singletons. The specimen sequenced was PBMCs or a T cell subset sorted from them (not recorded which). All receptors come from an adult woman who had mild COVID-19 (a few samples of this study predate the infection). Cell type and time point are not known.

The V call is TRBV3-1, the J call TRBJ1-5; D is uncertain. Germline V CDR1 and CDR2: LGHDT, YNNKEL (reference sequence). The CDR3 has 15 amino acids. Trimming pared 5 bases from V and 5 bases from J, leaving 16 bases between. The CDR3 coding sequence is TGTGCCAGCAGCTCCTCTCCAGGTCCTTATCAGCCCCAGCATTTT. Its translation is CASSSSPGPYQPQHF.

Only a few counts were recorded for this clonotype. The chain recombines TRBV7-9 with TRBJ2-2; TRBD1 matches 11 bases. The CDR3 spans 15 residues. The germline CDR1 and CDR2 sequences are SEHNR and FQNEAQ (reference sequence). Trimming cost V 5 bases and J 5 bases; bases outside gene matches: 4. CDR3 in DNA: TGTGCCAGCAGCCACCGGGACAGGGGGACCGGGGAGCTGTTTTTT. It codes for CASSHRDRGTGELFF.

This clonotype was counted a few times. CDR3 nucleotides: TGTGCCAGCAGTTACGGGGCAGGATCTAACTATGGCTACACCTTC. It translates to CASSYGAGSNYGYTF. The chain joins TRBV6-5 to TRBJ1-2, with TRBD1 as a possible D gene (5 bases). V lost 2 bases and J lost 0, with 10 bases in between. CDR3 length: 15 amino acids. Germline CDR1 and CDR2: MNHEY and SVGAGI.

This chain uses TRBV12-3 or TRBV12-4 with TRBJ2-1; either TRBD1 or TRBD2 may fit D (6 bases each). The CDR3 sequence is 15 residues long. V was cut by 9 bases and J by 8 bases, with 23 bases left in between. The DNA for the CDR3 is TGTGCCAGTATAGAGTCGGGGGCAATAGGGGATGAGCAGTTCTTC. Its protein product is CASIESGAIGDEQFF.

This clonotype occurred many times. The rearrangement uses TRBV3-1 and TRBJ2-7; D not resolved. V was trimmed by 3 bases and J by 1 base, leaving 10 bases between them. This CDR3 is built from 14 residues. Germline lookup yields CDR1 LGHDT and CDR2 YNNKEL (reference sequence). The CDR3 nucleotides read TGTGCCAGCAGCCAGTTCGGACCGTCCTACGAGCAGTACTTC. Translating it yields CASSQFGPSYEQYF.

The chain combines TRBV6-9 with TRBJ1-4; maybe TRBD1 (5 bases). The germline gives CDR1 MNHGY, CDR2 SVAAGI. V dropped 9 bases and J dropped 11 bases, with 13 bases sitting between them. CDR3 length equals 11 residues. CDR3 nucleotides: TGTGCCAGGGCGGGGGACGTGAAACTGTTTTTT. As protein: CARAGDVKLFF.

Only a few counts were recorded for this clonotype. V gene TRBV20-1 combines with J gene TRBJ1-1; TRBD1 might be the D (5 bases). The CDR3 extends over 13 amino acids. Germline V gene sequence: CDR1 DFQATT, CDR2 SNEGSKA (reference sequence). Deletions cut 4 bases from V and 0 bases from J, with 9 bases between. The chain's CDR3 is CSAIRQLNTEAFF. The CDR3 DNA reads as TGCAGTGCTATAAGACAGCTGAACACTGAAGCTTTCTTT.

This sequence joins TRBV5-1 and TRBJ2-3; D might be TRBD1 or TRBD2, each matching 5 bases. CDR3 length: 17 residues. V lost 0 bases, J lost 0 bases, and 14 bases lay in between. Germline CDR1 is SGHRS and CDR2 is YFSETQ. CDR3 region: CASSLGGMDPSTDTQYF. The CDR3 region has the DNA TGCGCCAGCAGCTTGGGGGGGATGGATCCTAGCACAGATACGCAGTATTTT. The full variable domain, in which reference TRBV5-1 and TRBJ2-3 provide the parts outside the CDR3, is KAGVTQTPRYLIKTRGQQVTLSCSPISGHRSVSWYQQTPGQGLQFLFEYFSETQRNKGNFPGRFSGRQFSNSRSEMNVSTLELGDSALYLCASSLGGMDPSTDTQYFGPGTRLTVL.

The V gene is TRBV5-1, the J gene TRBJ2-1; 9 bases match TRBD2. CDR1 is SGHRS, CDR2 YFSETQ, per germline. The V gene end was trimmed by 6 bases and the J gene end by 15 bases; junction bases not matched to a gene: 4. CDR3 length: 10 amino acids. Here the CDR3 reads CASIQREVFF. The CDR3 DNA sequence: TGCGCCAGCATACAGCGGGAGGTGTTCTTC. The variable domain in full, with the rest retrieved from reference TRBV5-1 and TRBJ2-1, is KAGVTQTPRYLIKTRGQQVTLSCSPISGHRSVSWYQQTPGQGLQFLFEYFSETQRNKGNFPGRFSGRQFSNSRSEMNVSTLELGDSALYLCASIQREVFFGPGTRLTVL.

This clonotype has a handful of counts. The chain carries TRBV5-1 and TRBJ2-3; 9 nucleotides match TRBD1. The CDR3 runs to 15 residues. V lost 6 bases to trimming and J lost 4 bases; unmatched junction nucleotides: 9. The germline V gene encodes CDR1 SGHRS and CDR2 YFSETQ. CDR3 DNA: TGCGCCAGCAACGAGGGGACAGGGCTGGCAGATACGCAGTATTTT. Amino acids: CASNEGTGLADTQYF.

The V call is TRBV11-1, the J call TRBJ2-1; a weak D match, TRBD1 (5 bases). This CDR3 region has 13 residues. Per the germline V gene, CDR1 is SGHAT and CDR2 is FQDESV (reference sequence). Trimming left V 5 bases short and J 4 bases short, with 9 bases between. The CDR3 sequence is CASSPRQYNEQFF. The DNA for the CDR3 is TGTGCCAGCAGCCCCCGACAGTACAATGAGCAGTTCTTC.

This chain links TRBV2 with TRBJ2-7, with D uncertain. The CDR3 is 15 amino acids. Trimming cost V 3 bases and J 0 bases, with 12 bases left between them. Germline loops: CDR1 SNHLY, CDR2 FYNNEI. Here the CDR3 reads CASSEGNSYSYEQYF. DNA for the CDR3: TGTGCCAGCAGTGAGGGGAACAGCTACTCCTACGAGCAGTACTTC. The whole variable domain, remainder taken from reference TRBV2 and TRBJ2-7, is EPEVTQTPSHQVTQMGQEVILRCVPISNHLYFYWYRQILGQKVEFLVSFYNNEISEKSEIFDDQFSVERPDGSNFTLKIRSTKLEDSAMYFCASSEGNSYSYEQYFGPGTRLTVT.

This clonotype was counted only a few times. V and J are TRBV7-2 and TRBJ2-7; 10 bases map to TRBD2. Germline trimming cut 1 base from V and 6 bases from J; bases unmatched to any gene: 9. Germline V CDR1 and CDR2: SGHTA, FQGNSA. The CDR3 length is 16 residues. CDR3 sequence reads: CASSLVASGSLGEQYF. CDR3 coding DNA: TGTGCCAGCAGCTTAGTGGCTAGCGGGAGTTTAGGCGAGCAGTACTTC.

J is TRBJ1-1 and V is TRBV19, with a tentative D call TRBD1 (6 bases). The CDR3 is 15 amino acids. The germline V gene encodes CDR1 LNHDA and CDR2 SQIVND (reference sequence). V dropped 3 bases and J dropped 1 base, with 12 bases sitting between them. As DNA, the CDR3 is TGTGCCAGTAGTATCGTCGGGGGGGCGAACACTGAAGCTTTCTTT. Its protein is CASSIVGGANTEAFF.

V is TRBV18 and J is TRBJ1-6, with 7 bases matching TRBD1. CDR3 size: 15 residues. After removal of 2 bases from V and 5 bases from J, the junction contained 3 bases not matched to a gene. Looked up from germline, CDR1 is KGHSH and CDR2 is LQKENI. The CDR3 DNA reads TGTGCCAGCTCACCAGGGCAGGGGGATAATTCACCCCTCCACTTT. Translation gives CASSPGQGDNSPLHF.

This clonotype was counted once. This chain uses TRBV12-3 or TRBV12-4 with TRBJ1-1; D is undetermined. The CDR3 consists of 13 residues. V dropped 0 bases and J dropped 8 bases, with 10 bases sitting between them. This CDR3 reads CASSLARAREAFF. In nucleotides, the CDR3 is TGTGCCAGCAGTTTAGCTCGGGCCAGAGAAGCTTTCTTT.

This chain joins TRBV11-2 and TRBJ2-7; maybe TRBD2 (5 bases). In germline, CDR1 is SGHAT, CDR2 FQNNGV. Trimming took off 6 bases at V and 4 bases at J, with 16 bases between the two ends. CDR3 size: 14 residues. The CDR3 DNA sequence: TGTGCCAGCAGTTGGACCCCCGCGGGTTACGAGCAGTACTTC. Protein sequence: CASSWTPAGYEQYF.